This T cell receptor beta chain was identified in a study of neurological immune-mediated disorders. Overall study context: Multiple sclerosis patients numbering approximately 35 comprised some 30 relapsing-remitting and 3 secondary progressive patients.

Indicated time point: longitudinal time-point 2. The study's findings and limits: Among 34 multiple sclerosis patients, phylogenetic grouping put the repertoires of 18 into a single related-CDR3 cluster, a possible signature.

This clonotype appeared many times. As yet, its antigen is unknown. The making of cDNA relied on 5'RACE with 10-nucleotide random UMIs. TCRdb called the 5' RACE reads again in MiXCR, with one record for every CDR3 protein. The sample contains about 80,000 distinct CDR3 sequences, 4.5% to 7.5% of which appear only once. The V gene lost 8 bases and the J gene lost 4 bases, with 18 bases spanning the gap. Germline V gene data show CDR1 as LNHDA and CDR2 as SQIVND (reference sequence). The CDR3 contains 14 residues. This chain connects TRBV19 to TRBJ2-7, with D perhaps given as TRBD1 or TRBD2 (5 bases each). What was sequenced was PBMCs. This receptor was identified in a woman aged 60-75 years with multiple sclerosis. CDR3 sequence (DNA): TGTGCCAGTTCCCTCGCATGGGGGAATTACGAGCAGTACTTC. Its protein product is CASSLAWGNYEQYF.